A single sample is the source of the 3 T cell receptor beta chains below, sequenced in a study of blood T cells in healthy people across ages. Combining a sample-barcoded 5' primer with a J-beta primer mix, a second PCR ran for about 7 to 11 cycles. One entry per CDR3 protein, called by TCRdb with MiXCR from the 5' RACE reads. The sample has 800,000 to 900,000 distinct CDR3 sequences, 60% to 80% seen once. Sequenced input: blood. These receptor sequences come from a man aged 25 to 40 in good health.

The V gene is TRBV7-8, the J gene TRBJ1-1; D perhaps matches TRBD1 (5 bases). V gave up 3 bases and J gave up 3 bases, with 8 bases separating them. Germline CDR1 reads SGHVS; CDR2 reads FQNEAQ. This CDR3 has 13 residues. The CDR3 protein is CASSFGADTEAFF. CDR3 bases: TGTGCCAGCAGCTTCGGGGCGGACACTGAAGCTTTCTTT.

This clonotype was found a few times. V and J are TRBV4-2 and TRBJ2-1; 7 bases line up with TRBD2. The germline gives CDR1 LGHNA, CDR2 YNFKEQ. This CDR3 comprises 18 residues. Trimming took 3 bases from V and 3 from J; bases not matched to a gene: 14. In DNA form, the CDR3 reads TGTGCCAGCAGCCAGAGCCCACTCCCCGCGGGGGACTACAATGAGCAGTTCTTC. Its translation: CASSQSPLPAGDYNEQFF.

This CDR3 reads CASSEVSGANVLTF. CDR3 DNA: TGTGCCAGCAGTGAGGTTTCTGGGGCCAACGTCCTGACTTTC. The J gene is TRBJ2-6, the V gene TRBV6-4; no firm D call. The CDR3 sequence is 14 residues long. Trimming shortened V by 3 bases and J by 1 base, and 4 bases separated the two germline ends. The germline V gene has CDR1 MRHNA and CDR2 SNTAGT.